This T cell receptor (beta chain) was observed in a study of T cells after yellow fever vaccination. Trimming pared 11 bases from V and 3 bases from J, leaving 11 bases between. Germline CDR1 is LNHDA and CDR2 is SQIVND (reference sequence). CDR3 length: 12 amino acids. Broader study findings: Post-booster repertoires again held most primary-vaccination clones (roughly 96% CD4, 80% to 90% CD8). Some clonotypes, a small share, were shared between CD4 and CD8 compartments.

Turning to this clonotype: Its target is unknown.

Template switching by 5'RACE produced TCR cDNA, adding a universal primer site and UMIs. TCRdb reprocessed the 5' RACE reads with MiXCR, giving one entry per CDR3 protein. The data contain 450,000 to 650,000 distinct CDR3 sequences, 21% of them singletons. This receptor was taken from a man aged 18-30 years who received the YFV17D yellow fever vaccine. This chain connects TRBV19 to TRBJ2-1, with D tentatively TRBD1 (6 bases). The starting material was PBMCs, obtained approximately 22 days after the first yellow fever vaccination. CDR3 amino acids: CALRGNYNEQFF. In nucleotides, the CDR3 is TGTGCCTTGAGGGGGAACTACAATGAGCAGTTCTTC. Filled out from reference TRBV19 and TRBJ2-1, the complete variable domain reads DGGITQSPKYLFRKEGQNVTLSCEQNLNHDAMYWYRQDPGQGLRLIYYSQIVNDFQKGDIAEGYSVSREKKESFPLTVTSAQKNPTAFYLCALRGNYNEQFFGPGTRLTVL.